This passage covers 17 T cell receptor beta chains from one sample sequenced in a study of T cell responses to AZD1222 COVID-19 vaccine. Libraries were prepared by immunoSEQ multiplex PCR; TCRdb keeps only in-frame clonotypes and omits some of them. Here the sample spans 100,000 or so clones, 86% being singletons. The sequenced sample was peripheral blood, obtained on day 0 of AZD1222 vaccination. The receptor source for this set is an adult in good health.

The chain is built from TRBV15 and TRBJ1-2; D not certain. Deletions cut 1 base from V and 7 bases from J, with 10 bases between. CDR1 is LNHNV, CDR2 YYDKDF, per germline (reference sequence). This CDR3 contains 13 residues. The CDR3 region is CATSRGPLGGYTF. As DNA, the CDR3 is TGTGCCACCAGCAGAGGGCCCCTAGGTGGCTACACCTTC.

The chain is built from TRBV30 and TRBJ2-7; D is undetermined. This CDR3 has 14 residues. The ends were cut back, 0 bases at V and 1 base at J, with 10 bases in the middle. Germline assignment: CDR1 GTSNPN and CDR2 SVGIG (reference sequence). This CDR3 reads CAWSVVGGSYEQYF. CDR3 coding DNA: TGTGCCTGGAGTGTTGTGGGTGGATCCTACGAGCAGTACTTC. The entire variable domain, with the rest obtained from reference TRBV30 and TRBJ2-7, is as follows: SQTIHQWPATLVQPVGSPLSLECTVEGTSNPNLYWYRQAAGRGLQLLFYSVGIGQISSEVPQNLSASRPQDRQFILSSKKLLLSDSGFYLCAWSVVGGSYEQYFGPGTRLTVT.

J is TRBJ2-7 and V is TRBV2; 9 positions match TRBD2. Unmatched junction bases numbered 13, after V lost 6 bases and J lost 4 bases. Germline V gene data show CDR1 as SNHLY and CDR2 as FYNNEI. This CDR3 has 16 residues. The CDR3 reads CASSSNGAGGPYEQYF. DNA of the CDR3: TGTGCCAGCAGCTCGAATGGGGCGGGAGGGCCGTACGAGCAGTACTTC.

In this sample, this clone turned up once. The chain combines TRBV9 with TRBJ2-1; D gene ambiguous. V lost 1 base and J 0 bases, leaving 8 bases between the germline ends. The CDR3 has 15 amino acids. Germline CDR1 reads SGDLS; CDR2 reads YYNGEE. The CDR3 loop reads CASSVNQISYNEQFF. In DNA form, the CDR3 reads TGTGCCAGCAGCGTAAATCAGATCTCCTACAATGAGCAGTTCTTC.

The chain is built from TRBV5-6 and TRBJ1-1; D call uncertain. The germline CDR1 and CDR2 sequences are SGHDT and YYEEEE. V lost 2 bases and J lost 4, with 12 bases in between. The CDR3 is made up of 14 amino acids. The CDR3 nucleotides read TGTGCCAGCAGCTTCCGTAGAGGGTCCACTGAAGCTTTCTTT. This encodes CASSFRRGSTEAFF.

V gene TRBV27 combines with J gene TRBJ1-5, with D unresolved. V was shortened by 3 bases and J by 6 bases, with 15 bases between the two germline ends. The CDR3 spans 15 residues. CDR1 and CDR2 (germline): MNHEY, SMNVEV (reference sequence). CDR3 nucleotide sequence: TGTGCCAGCAGTTTGGGCCCCCCTGGTGGTCAGCCCCAGCATTTT. Its translation: CASSLGPPGGQPQHF.

The V call is TRBV6-2 or TRBV6-3, the J call TRBJ2-7, with D unresolved. Per germline, CDR1 MNHEY and CDR2 SVGEGT. The length of the CDR3 is 13 residues. Trimming took off 4 bases at V and 0 bases at J, with 7 bases between the two ends. CDR3 bases: TGTGCCAGCAGTTCGGCTAGCTCCTACGAGCAGTACTTC. Its protein is CASSSASSYEQYF.

The rearrangement links TRBV28 to TRBJ1-3; TRBD1 aligns across 7 bases. Germline loops: CDR1 MDHEN, CDR2 SYDVKM. V gave up 6 bases and J gave up 1 base; unmatched junction bases: 6. The CDR3 has 15 residues. CDR3 residues: CASRRQGGSGNTIYF. CDR3 nucleotides: TGTGCCAGCAGGAGACAGGGCGGGTCTGGAAACACCATATATTTT. The whole variable domain, remainder taken from reference TRBV28 and TRBJ1-3, is DVKVTQSSRYLVKRTGEKVFLECVQDMDHENMFWYRQDPGLGLRLIYFSYDVKMKEKGDIPEGYSVSREKKERFSLILESASTNQTSMYLCASRRQGGSGNTIYFGEGSWLTVV.

This clone is a singleton in its sample. The V call is TRBV6-1, the J call TRBJ2-3; 11 positions match TRBD2. From germline, CDR1 is MNHNS and CDR2 SASEGT. The CDR3 is 18 residues long. Losses at the gene ends were 3 bases for V and 2 bases for J; bases not matched to a gene: 10. For the CDR3, the DNA is TGTGCCAGCAGTGACGAGACTAGCGGGATAGGATTCACAGATACGCAGTATTTT. As protein: CASSDETSGIGFTDTQYF.

The chain is built from TRBV6-1 and TRBJ2-5; 9 nucleotides line up with TRBD2. V was pared by 4 bases and J by 1 base, with 7 bases of the junction left unmatched. The CDR3 sequence is 16 residues long. Germline V CDR1 and CDR2: MNHNS, SASEGT. The CDR3, as DNA: TGTGCCAGCAGTGCCTACTGGCGGGAGGGCCAAGAGACCCAGTACTTC. Amino acid sequence: CASSAYWREGQETQYF.

The J gene is TRBJ2-3, the V gene TRBV19, with TRBD2 matching 10 bases. Germline lookup yields CDR1 LNHDA and CDR2 SQIVND (reference sequence). The V gene end was trimmed by 3 bases and the J gene end by 2 bases; junction bases not matched to a gene: 8. There are 17 residues in the CDR3. The CDR3 loop reads CASSIGVAGGITDTQYF. The CDR3 DNA reads as TGTGCCAGTAGTATTGGGGTAGCGGGAGGCATCACAGATACGCAGTATTTT.

The chain couples TRBV7-2 to TRBJ1-1, with D possibly matching TRBD1 (5 bases). V shed 0 bases and J shed 6 bases, with 8 bases lying between them. The CDR3 contains 13 residues. The germline V gene has CDR1 SGHTA and CDR2 FQGNSA. CDR3: CASSLALTAEAFF. The CDR3 nucleotides read TGTGCCAGCAGCTTAGCCTTGACAGCTGAAGCTTTCTTT.

The chain recombines TRBV28 with TRBJ2-3, with D perhaps matching TRBD2 (5 bases). Germline V lookup: CDR1 MDHEN, CDR2 SYDVKM. The V and J ends lost 7 bases and 1 base respectively, with 12 bases between them. This CDR3 has 14 residues. CDR3 sequence reads: CASIGLVGTDTQYF. In nucleotides, the CDR3 is TGTGCCAGCATCGGACTGGTGGGCACAGATACGCAGTATTTT.

The V call is TRBV28, the J call TRBJ1-3, with D hard to call. Germline values: CDR1 MDHEN, CDR2 SYDVKM. V shed 3 bases and J shed 0 bases, with 9 bases lying between them. The CDR3 length is 15 residues. The CDR3 here is CASSFLQTSGNTIYF. CDR3 coding DNA: TGTGCCAGCAGTTTCTTACAGACCTCTGGAAACACCATATATTTT. The full variable domain, in which reference TRBV28 and TRBJ1-3 provide the parts outside the CDR3, is DVKVTQSSRYLVKRTGEKVFLECVQDMDHENMFWYRQDPGLGLRLIYFSYDVKMKEKGDIPEGYSVSREKKERFSLILESASTNQTSMYLCASSFLQTSGNTIYFGEGSWLTVV.

The chain links TRBV19 to TRBJ2-3; D might be TRBD2 (6 bases). The length of the CDR3 is 13 residues. Trimming pared 8 bases from V and 4 bases from J, leaving 13 bases between. Germline V CDR1 and CDR2: LNHDA, SQIVND (reference sequence). The CDR3 sequence is CASLAGKSDTQYF. In DNA form, the CDR3 reads TGTGCCAGTCTGGCGGGGAAGTCAGATACGCAGTATTTT.

The gene calls are TRBV27 and TRBJ1-5; tentatively, D is TRBD1 (5 bases). V was trimmed by 5 bases and J by 0 bases, leaving 11 bases between them. There are 15 residues in the CDR3. From germline, CDR1 is MNHEY and CDR2 SMNVEV (reference sequence). CDR3 sequence reads: CASSPRGYSNQPQHF. Written as DNA, the CDR3 is TGTGCCAGCAGTCCAAGGGGATATAGCAATCAGCCCCAGCATTTT.

The table lists this clone with a count of one. This chain links TRBV7-3 with TRBJ2-1, with 10 bases identical to TRBD2. Trimming removed 5 bases from V and 7 bases from J; junction bases left unmatched: 8. Germline CDR1 SGHTA, CDR2 FQGTGA. This CDR3 has 15 residues. In nucleotides, the CDR3 is TGTGCCAGCAGCCAGAGCGGGAGGGCTGGGAATGAGCAGTTCTTC. It encodes CASSQSGRAGNEQFF. Combining the CDR3 with reference TRBV7-3 and TRBJ2-1 gives the whole variable domain GAGVSQTPSNKVTEKGKYVELRCDPISGHTALYWYRQSLGQGPEFLIYFQGTGAADDSGLPNDRFFAVRPEGSVSTLKIQRTERGDSAVYLCASSQSGRAGNEQFFGPGTRLTVL.